These T cell receptor beta chains were read from a single sample in a study of molecular identifiers for immune sequencing clone quantification. TCRdb reanalysed the PCR reads using MiXCR and keeps one entry per CDR3 protein. Of about 500,000 distinct CDR3 sequences detected, around 23% appear once; the ten largest clones hold approximately 0.76%. Material: naive CD8+ T cells from blood, with Jurkat cell RNA spiked in. The receptors shown here come from a human donor in good health. Some libraries in this study had Jurkat cell RNA spiked in. The CDR3 runs from the conserved cysteine through the conserved F or W. The D gene is left open where the match is weak.

d_call: NA; cdr3_length: 14; v_call: TRBV14; j_call: TRBJ2-3; cdr3_aa: CASSQLLGTDTQYF
d_call: NA; cdr3_length: 14; v_call: TRBV4-1; j_call: TRBJ2-7; cdr3_aa: CASSPNPGSYGQYF
d_call: TRBD2; cdr3_length: 15; v_call: TRBV19; j_call: TRBJ2-1; cdr3_aa: CASKILAGSNNEQFF
d_call: NA; cdr3_length: 15; v_call: TRBV6-2/TRBV6-3; j_call: TRBJ2-7; cdr3_aa: CASSYGPMGDYEQYF
d_call: TRBD2; cdr3_length: 17; v_call: TRBV6-5; j_call: TRBJ2-3; cdr3_aa: CASSYLASGRAADTQYF
d_call: NA; cdr3_length: 14; v_call: TRBV12-3/TRBV12-4; j_call: TRBJ1-1; cdr3_aa: CASSSPLLNTEAFF
d_call: NA; cdr3_length: 21; v_call: TRBV7-6; j_call: TRBJ2-3; cdr3_aa: CASSGENSRDSQGSSTDTQYF
d_call: NA; cdr3_length: 16; v_call: TRBV4-1; j_call: TRBJ1-4; cdr3_aa: CASSQDETGVDEKLFF
d_call: NA; cdr3_length: 15; v_call: TRBV12-3/TRBV12-4; j_call: TRBJ2-7; cdr3_aa: CASSLVLAPSYEQYF
d_call: TRBD2; cdr3_length: 14; v_call: TRBV29-1; j_call: TRBJ2-3; cdr3_aa: CSVDIAGSPDTQYF
d_call: TRBD1; cdr3_length: 17; v_call: TRBV24-1; j_call: TRBJ2-3; cdr3_aa: CATSDRRQGAISDTQYF
d_call: TRBD1; cdr3_length: 16; v_call: TRBV28; j_call: TRBJ2-7; cdr3_aa: CASSQPPDRGAYEQYF
d_call: NA; cdr3_length: 17; v_call: TRBV5-6; j_call: TRBJ2-3; cdr3_aa: CASSLATGLILTDTQYF
d_call: NA; cdr3_length: 15; v_call: TRBV19; j_call: TRBJ1-1; cdr3_aa: CASSMGIAENTEAFF
d_call: NA; cdr3_length: 13; v_call: TRBV7-9; j_call: TRBJ1-1; cdr3_aa: CAVPGLMNTEAFF
d_call: NA; cdr3_length: 13; v_call: TRBV12-3/TRBV12-4; j_call: TRBJ1-1; cdr3_aa: CASSFGQLPEAFF
d_call: TRBD1; cdr3_length: 15; v_call: TRBV5-5; j_call: TRBJ2-7; cdr3_aa: CASSFGPGQGSEQYF
d_call: TRBD1; cdr3_length: 14; v_call: TRBV30; j_call: TRBJ1-1; cdr3_aa: CAWSVGQGVGEASF